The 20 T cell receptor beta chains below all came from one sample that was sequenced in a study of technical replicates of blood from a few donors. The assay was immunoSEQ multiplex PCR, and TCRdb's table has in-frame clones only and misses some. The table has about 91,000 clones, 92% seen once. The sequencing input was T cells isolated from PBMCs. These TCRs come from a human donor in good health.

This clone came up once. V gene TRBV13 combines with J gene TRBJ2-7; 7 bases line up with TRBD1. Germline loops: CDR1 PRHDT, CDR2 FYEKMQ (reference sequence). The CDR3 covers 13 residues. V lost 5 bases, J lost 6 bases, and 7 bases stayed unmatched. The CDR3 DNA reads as TGTGCCAGCAGCCGACGGGACAGAAGCGAGCAGTACTTC. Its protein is CASSRRDRSEQYF.

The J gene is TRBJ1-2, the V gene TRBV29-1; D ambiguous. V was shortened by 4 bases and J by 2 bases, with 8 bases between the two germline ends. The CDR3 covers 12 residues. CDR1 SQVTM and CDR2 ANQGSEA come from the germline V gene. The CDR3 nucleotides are TGCAGCGTTGTAGCGGACAACTATGGCTACACCTTC. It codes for CSVVADNYGYTF. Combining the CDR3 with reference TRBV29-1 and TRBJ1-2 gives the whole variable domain SAVISQKPSRDICQRGTSLTIQCQVDSQVTMMFWYRQQPGQSLTLIATANQGSEATYESGFVIDKFPISRPNLTFSTLTVSNMSPEDSSIYLCSVVADNYGYTFGSGTRLTVV.

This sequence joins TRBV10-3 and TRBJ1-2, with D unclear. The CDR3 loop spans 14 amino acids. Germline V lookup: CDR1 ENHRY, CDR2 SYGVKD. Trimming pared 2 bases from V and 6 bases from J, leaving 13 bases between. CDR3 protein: CAISEGEGTDGYTF. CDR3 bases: TGTGCCATCAGTGAGGGGGAGGGCACCGATGGCTACACCTTC.

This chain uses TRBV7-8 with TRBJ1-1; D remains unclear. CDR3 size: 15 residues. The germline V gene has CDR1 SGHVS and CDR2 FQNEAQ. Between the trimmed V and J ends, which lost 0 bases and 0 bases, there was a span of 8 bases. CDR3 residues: CASSLARLMNTEAFF. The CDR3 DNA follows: TGTGCCAGCAGCTTAGCGCGGCTCATGAACACTGAAGCTTTCTTT.

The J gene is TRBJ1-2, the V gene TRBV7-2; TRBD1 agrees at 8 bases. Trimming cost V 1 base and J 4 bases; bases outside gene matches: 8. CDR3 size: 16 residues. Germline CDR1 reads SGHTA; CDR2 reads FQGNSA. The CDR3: CASSLVGTGVFYGYTF. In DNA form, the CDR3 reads TGTGCCAGCAGCTTAGTTGGGACAGGCGTTTTCTATGGCTACACCTTC.

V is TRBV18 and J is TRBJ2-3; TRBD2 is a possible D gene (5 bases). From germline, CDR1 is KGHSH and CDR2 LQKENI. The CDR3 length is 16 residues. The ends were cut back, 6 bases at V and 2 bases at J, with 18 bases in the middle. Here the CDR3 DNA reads TGTGCCAGCTCGCTGAACTACAGCGGATCCACAGATACGCAGTATTTT. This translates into CASSLNYSGSTDTQYF.

This chain's CDR3 is CASSESLGGPYGYTF. The CDR3 bases are TGTGCCAGCAGTGAATCCCTCGGGGGTCCCTATGGCTACACCTTC. This rearrangement joins TRBV6-1 to TRBJ1-2; D possibly corresponds to TRBD1 (5 bases). CDR1 is MNHNS, CDR2 SASEGT, per germline. The length of the CDR3 is 15 residues. Deletions cut 2 bases from V and 4 bases from J, with 14 bases between.

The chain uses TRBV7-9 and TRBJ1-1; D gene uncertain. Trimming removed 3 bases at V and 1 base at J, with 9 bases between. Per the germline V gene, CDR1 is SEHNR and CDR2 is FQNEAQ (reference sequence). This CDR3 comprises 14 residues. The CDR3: CASSFPGRNTEAFF. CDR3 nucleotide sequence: TGTGCCAGCAGCTTCCCCGGTCGGAACACTGAAGCTTTCTTT. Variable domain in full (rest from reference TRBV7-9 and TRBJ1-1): DTGVSQNPRHKITKRGQNVTFRCDPISEHNRLYWYRQTLGQGPEFLTYFQNEAQLEKSRLLSDRFSAERPKGSFSTLEIQRTEQGDSAMYLCASSFPGRNTEAFFGQGTRLTVV.

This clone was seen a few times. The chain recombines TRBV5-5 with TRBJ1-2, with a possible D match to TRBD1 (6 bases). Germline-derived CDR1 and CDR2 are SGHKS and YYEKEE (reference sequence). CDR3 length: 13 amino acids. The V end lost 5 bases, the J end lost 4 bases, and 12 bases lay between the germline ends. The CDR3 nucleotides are TGTGCCAGCAGTTATGGGGGCAGCTATGGCTACACCTTC. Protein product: CASSYGGSYGYTF. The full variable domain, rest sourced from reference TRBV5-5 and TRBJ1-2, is DAGVTQSPTHLIKTRGQQVTLRCSPISGHKSVSWYQQVLGQGPQFIFQYYEKEERGRGNFPDRFSARQFPNYSSELNVNALLLGDSALYLCASSYGGSYGYTFGSGTRLTVV.

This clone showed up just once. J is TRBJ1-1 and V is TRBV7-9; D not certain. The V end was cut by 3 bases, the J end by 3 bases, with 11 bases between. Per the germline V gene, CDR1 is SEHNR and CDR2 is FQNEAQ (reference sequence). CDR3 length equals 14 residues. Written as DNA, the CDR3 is TGTGCCAGCAGCTTGACACCGGAGGACACTGAAGCTTTCTTT. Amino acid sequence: CASSLTPEDTEAFF.

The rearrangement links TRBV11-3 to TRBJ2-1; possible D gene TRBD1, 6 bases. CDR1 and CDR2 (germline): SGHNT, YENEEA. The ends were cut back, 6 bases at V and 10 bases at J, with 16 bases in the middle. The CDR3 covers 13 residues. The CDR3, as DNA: TGTGCCAGCAGGGGGACAACGATATTGGAGCAGTTCTTC. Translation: CASRGTTILEQFF.

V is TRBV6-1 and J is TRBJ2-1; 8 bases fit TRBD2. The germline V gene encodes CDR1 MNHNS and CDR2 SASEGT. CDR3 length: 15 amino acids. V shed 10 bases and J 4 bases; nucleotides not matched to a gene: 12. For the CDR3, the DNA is TGTGCCACCCCCCAGCCGGGGGGGCCGTACAATGAGCAGTTCTTC. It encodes CATPQPGGPYNEQFF.

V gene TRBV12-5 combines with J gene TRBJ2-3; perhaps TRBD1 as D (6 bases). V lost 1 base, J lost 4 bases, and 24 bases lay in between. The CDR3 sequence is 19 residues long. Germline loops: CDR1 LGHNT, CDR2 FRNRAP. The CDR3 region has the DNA TGTGCTAGTGGTTTGGCCCCGACAGGACTCTTGGGAAGGGCAGATACGCAGTATTTT. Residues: CASGLAPTGLLGRADTQYF.

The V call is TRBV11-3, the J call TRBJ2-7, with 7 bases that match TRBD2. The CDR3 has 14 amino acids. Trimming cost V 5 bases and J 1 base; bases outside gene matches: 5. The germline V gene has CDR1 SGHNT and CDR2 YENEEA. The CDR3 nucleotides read TGTGCCAGCAGCCAAGGGAGGGGTTCCTACGAGCAGTACTTC. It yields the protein CASSQGRGSYEQYF.

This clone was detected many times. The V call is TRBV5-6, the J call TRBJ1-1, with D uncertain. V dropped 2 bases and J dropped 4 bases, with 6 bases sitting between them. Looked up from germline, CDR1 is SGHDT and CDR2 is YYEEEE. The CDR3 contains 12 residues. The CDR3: CASSFGRTEAFF. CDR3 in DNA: TGTGCCAGCAGCTTCGGTCGCACTGAAGCTTTCTTT. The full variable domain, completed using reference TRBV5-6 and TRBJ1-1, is DAGVTQSPTHLIKTRGQQVTLRCSPKSGHDTVSWYQQALGQGPQFIFQYYEEEERQRGNFPDRFSGHQFPNYSSELNVNALLLGDSALYLCASSFGRTEAFFGQGTRLTVV.

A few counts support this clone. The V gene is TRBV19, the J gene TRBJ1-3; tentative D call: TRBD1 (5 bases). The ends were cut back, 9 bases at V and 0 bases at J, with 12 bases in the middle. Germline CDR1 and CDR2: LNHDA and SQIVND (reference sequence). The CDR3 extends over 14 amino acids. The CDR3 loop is CASWGLSSGNTIYF. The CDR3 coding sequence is TGTGCCAGCTGGGGCTTGAGCTCTGGAAACACCATATATTTT.

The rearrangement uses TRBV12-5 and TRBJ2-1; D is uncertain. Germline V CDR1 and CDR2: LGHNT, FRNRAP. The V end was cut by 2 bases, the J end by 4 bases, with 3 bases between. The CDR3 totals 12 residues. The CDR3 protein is CASGLRYNEQFF. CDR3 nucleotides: TGTGCTAGTGGTTTGCGGTACAATGAGCAGTTCTTC.

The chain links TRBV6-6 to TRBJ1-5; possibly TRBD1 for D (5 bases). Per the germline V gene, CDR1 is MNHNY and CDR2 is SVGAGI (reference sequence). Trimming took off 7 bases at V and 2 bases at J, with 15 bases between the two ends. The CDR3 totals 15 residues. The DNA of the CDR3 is TGTGCCAGCATGTTCGGGGGAGGTCGCAATCAGCCCCAGCATTTT. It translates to CASMFGGGRNQPQHF.

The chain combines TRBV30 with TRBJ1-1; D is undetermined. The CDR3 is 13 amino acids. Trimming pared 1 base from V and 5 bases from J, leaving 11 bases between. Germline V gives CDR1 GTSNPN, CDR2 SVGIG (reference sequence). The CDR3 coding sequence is TGTGCCTGGAGTGCGACAAGTCTAACTGAAGCTTTCTTT. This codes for CAWSATSLTEAFF.

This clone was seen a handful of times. In nucleotides, the CDR3 is TGTGCCAGCTCACCGACAACGGGGATTATTAATTCACCCCTCCACTTT. Translated: CASSPTTGIINSPLHF. The chain combines TRBV18 with TRBJ1-6; D ambiguous. Deletions cut 3 bases from V and 6 bases from J, with 15 bases between. The germline V gene has CDR1 KGHSH and CDR2 LQKENI. The CDR3 covers 16 residues.